Below, 13 T cell receptor beta chains from the same sample are listed, as sequenced in a study of radiation and T cells in renal cell carcinoma (dated by TCRdb to 2019 to 2021). The library was generated by the immunoSEQ multiplex PCR assay. TCRdb carries this immuneACCESS record with in-frame sequences only. Its versions omit some clonotypes, under half of them owing to an unresolved V gene in the studies checked, with the rest unexplained. Within this sample are tens of thousands of clones, with roughly 80% of them counted one time only. The ten largest clonotypes hold roughly a third of the sample. The label giving this sample's time point can be read as: blood 4 weeks post-SBRT, at nephrectomy. The intended sense of this specimen's treatment or condition label: 15 Gy SBRT to primary tumor, nephrectomy 4 weeks later. Sample: blood, taken from a patient whose treatment included radiotherapy and nephrectomy. All receptors derive from a man between 60 and 75 years old with renal cell carcinoma.

The V gene is TRBV27, the J gene TRBJ2-3; D not certain. The ends were cut back, 5 bases at V and 2 bases at J, with 8 bases in the middle. The CDR3 loop spans 13 amino acids. The germline CDR1 and CDR2 sequences are MNHEY and SMNVEV (reference sequence). CDR3 nucleotide sequence: TGTGCCAGCAGTACCCAGCCCACAGATACGCAGTATTTT. It encodes CASSTQPTDTQYF.

The rearrangement joins TRBV12-5 to TRBJ2-5; D may be TRBD2 (6 bases). This CDR3 has 14 amino acids. Germline-derived CDR1 and CDR2 are LGHNT and FRNRAP. Trimming shortened V by 2 bases and J by 2 bases, and 9 bases separated the two germline ends. For the CDR3, the DNA is TGTGCTAGTGGTTTGCTACTAGCTCAAGAGACCCAGTACTTC. Residues: CASGLLLAQETQYF.

The V and J genes are TRBV7-9 and TRBJ2-1; D remains ambiguous. This CDR3 has 13 amino acids. Trimming left V 3 bases short and J 4 bases short, with 7 bases between. Germline-derived CDR1 and CDR2 are SEHNR and FQNEAQ (reference sequence). The CDR3, as DNA: TGTGCCAGCAGCTTGGACGGGTACAATGAGCAGTTCTTC. Translating it yields CASSLDGYNEQFF.

There are a few counts of this clone. CDR3 residues: CASSQNRDLSNTQYF. Written as DNA, the CDR3 is TGTGCCAGCAGTCAAAACCGGGACCTATCGAATACGCAGTATTTT. The V call is TRBV6-5, the J call TRBJ2-3; D is tentatively TRBD1 or TRBD2 (5 bases each). V was pared by 5 bases and J by 7 bases, with 19 bases between. The germline V gene encodes CDR1 MNHEY and CDR2 SVGAGI. CDR3 length: 15 residues.

The chain carries TRBV6-5 and TRBJ2-4, with D perhaps being TRBD1 or TRBD2 (5 bases each). Germline CDR1 reads MNHEY; CDR2 reads SVGAGI. V lost 2 bases and J lost 8, with 13 bases in between. The CDR3 is made up of 14 amino acids. CDR3 sequence reads: CASSYGSGRDIQYF. The CDR3 DNA is TGTGCCAGCAGTTACGGGTCGGGACGAGACATTCAGTACTTC.

CDR3 region: CARTQTGDTQYF. In nucleotides, the CDR3 is TGTGCGCGGACCCAAACCGGAGATACGCAGTATTTT. The chain uses TRBV30 and TRBJ2-3; no firm D call. CDR1 GTSNPN and CDR2 SVGIG come from the germline V gene (reference sequence). The CDR3 contains 12 residues. Full variable domain (rest looked up from reference TRBV30 and TRBJ2-3): SQTIHQWPATLVQPVGSPLSLECTVEGTSNPNLYWYRQAAGRGLQLLFYSVGIGQISSEVPQNLSASRPQDRQFILSSKKLLLSDSGFYLCARTQTGDTQYFGPGTRLTVL.

The rearrangement uses TRBV7-9 and TRBJ2-1, with TRBD2 matching over 8 bases. V gave up 11 bases and J gave up 4 bases; unmatched junction bases: 7. This CDR3 region has 13 residues. CDR1 and CDR2 (germline): SEHNR, FQNEAQ (reference sequence). The CDR3 DNA follows: TGTGCCTTAACCGCTAGCGGGTACAATGAGCAGTTCTTC. This codes for CALTASGYNEQFF.

The chain employs TRBV7-9 and TRBJ2-7; D remains ambiguous. Trimming shortened V by 3 bases and J by 7 bases, and 10 bases separated the two germline ends. CDR1 is SEHNR and CDR2 is FQNEAQ in the germline V gene (reference sequence). This CDR3 contains 12 residues. The CDR3 DNA follows: TGTGCCAGCAGCTTCCCCTTCAGGGAGCAGTACTTC. Its protein product is CASSFPFREQYF. Combining the CDR3 with reference TRBV7-9 and TRBJ2-7 gives the whole variable domain DTGVSQNPRHKITKRGQNVTFRCDPISEHNRLYWYRQTLGQGPEFLTYFQNEAQLEKSRLLSDRFSAERPKGSFSTLEIQRTEQGDSAMYLCASSFPFREQYFGPGTRLTVT.

Points on this clone: A junction end diverges from the germline sequence, so it may reflect a read error. The chain combines TRBV7-6 with TRBJ1-1; 9 bases map to TRBD1. The CDR3 has 14 residues. Germline lookup yields CDR1 SGHVS and CDR2 FNYEAQ. DNA of the CDR3: TGTGCCAGCAGCGAAAGTGGGACAGGGACTGAAGCTTTCTTC. This gives the protein CASSESGTGTEAFF.

The rearrangement links TRBV7-9 to TRBJ1-1; 7 bases line up with TRBD1. In germline, CDR1 is SEHNR, CDR2 FQNEAQ (reference sequence). This CDR3 has 15 amino acids. V was clipped by 5 bases and J by 0 bases; unmatched bases: 6. The CDR3 protein is CASSVGGWMNTEAFF. The CDR3 region has the DNA TGTGCCAGCAGCGTAGGGGGCTGGATGAACACTGAAGCTTTCTTT.

The chain couples TRBV29-1 to TRBJ1-1; D unclear. The germline CDR1 and CDR2 sequences are SQVTM and ANQGSEA. The CDR3 has 14 amino acids. Deletions cut 7 bases from V and 4 bases from J, with 19 bases between. The CDR3 protein is CSAGGMATGTEAFF. The CDR3 DNA is TGCAGCGCGGGCGGAATGGCCACGGGCACTGAAGCTTTCTTT.

The chain has TRBV5-1 and TRBJ2-6; D call uncertain. V shed 2 bases and J shed 1 base, with 7 bases lying between them. This CDR3 spans 15 amino acids. Germline CDR1 SGHRS, CDR2 YFSETQ. The CDR3 DNA reads as TGCGCCAGCAGCTTATTGACTTCTGGGGCCAACGTCCTGACTTTC. Translation gives CASSLLTSGANVLTF. The variable domain in full, completed from reference TRBV5-1 and TRBJ2-6, reads KAGVTQTPRYLIKTRGQQVTLSCSPISGHRSVSWYQQTPGQGLQFLFEYFSETQRNKGNFPGRFSGRQFSNSRSEMNVSTLELGDSALYLCASSLLTSGANVLTFGAGSRLTVL.

The chain links TRBV28 to TRBJ1-1, with D unresolved. Trimming removed 3 bases from V and 4 bases from J, with 12 bases in between. The CDR3 covers 14 residues. Germline V gene lookup returns CDR1 MDHEN and CDR2 SYDVKM. Here the CDR3 reads CASSFRGWGTEAFF. Here the CDR3 DNA reads TGTGCCAGCAGTTTCAGAGGGTGGGGCACTGAAGCTTTCTTT.